This TCR beta chain came from a study of CXCR3-negative and CXCR3-positive naive CD8 T cells (dated by TCRdb to between 2018 and 2020). The study in broad terms: In total, about 135 million TRB reads were obtained, which works out to roughly 1.5 +/- 0.3 million reads per library. The diversity and physicochemical repertoire analyses included more than ten donors pooled from two independent experiments. TRBV-TRBJ cluster analysis included naive subsets from roughly 5 donors and memory cells from 3 donors.

Instrument used: NextSeq 550. The Human TCR Profiling Kit (MiLaboratory) was used to prepare UMI-labeled 5' RACE TRB cDNA libraries. The full amount of extracted RNA was used for cDNA synthesis, and the full amount of resulting cDNA was used for PCR amplification. The libraries were made side by side, with each library going through the same number of PCR cycles. On the authors' methods: With a requirement of at least two reads per UMI, MIGEC and MiXCR extracted about 52,000 +/- 9,100 unique UMI-labeled TRB cDNA molecules per library. An average of 40,000 +/- 10,000 functional in-frame TRB CDR3 nucleotide clonotypes without stop codons was found per library. Diversity metrics, including normalized Shannon-Wiener and Chao1, were computed in VDJtools after downsampling to 5000 UMI-labeled TRB molecules per sample. VDJtools computed clonotype-size-weighted physicochemical properties of the central five CDR3 residues: interaction energy, strength, volume and Kidera factor 4. Through TCRdb reprocessing, the reads give one entry per CDR3 protein sequence; DNA is omitted. These V and J calls rely on TCRdb rather than the paper's analysis. The sample's table covers some 150,000 distinct CDR3 sequences. The ten largest clonotypes hold over 0.35% of the sample.

A remark on this clonotype: What antigen it recognizes has not been identified.

General study outcomes and caveats: Similar TRBV-TRBJ usage was shown by naive CXCR3-negative and CXCR3-positive cells from the same donor, whereas distinct patterns were shown by memory cells. Because surface CD5, which is linked to self-reactivity in mice, was comparable between the naive subsets, TCR interaction strength was also inferred from TRB CDR3 physicochemical properties. Compared with CXCR3-negative naive cells, CXCR3-positive naive cells had TRB CDR3s with higher hydrophobicity (lower Kidera factor 4), lower energy, and higher strength and volume indices. CXCR3 expression partially decreased after cryopreservation, so most assays used freshly isolated PBMCs. Comparably high repertoire diversity was found in both naive subsets, whereas much lower repertoire diversity was found in memory CD8+ T cells.

Each CD8+ T cell subset was flow-sorted in triplicate, and a few hundred thousand cells per subset were placed directly into RLT lysis buffer. Naive CD8+ T cells were defined stringently as CD45RO-CCR7+CD27+CD95- to exclude memory contaminants. Peripheral blood mononuclear cells were isolated from buffy coats using standard density gradient centrifugation. Naive CXCR3-negative and CXCR3-positive CD8+ T cells were flow-sorted using a FACSAria III. An RNeasy Mini Kit was used to extract total RNA from the sorted cells. The CDR3 covers 15 residues, taking in both the cysteine and the phenylalanine. The protein alone is recorded here. CDR1 and CDR2 are read off the germline V gene (reference sequence) as DFQATT and SNEGSKA.

Sequencing used naive CXCR3+ CD8+ T cells from blood. Read against the paper, the sample's cell subset or site label means: CD45RO-CCR7+CD27+CD95- naive CD8+ T cells expressing CXCR3 (TNR3+). This clonotype was sampled from a human donor in good health. Some clones in this sample may be carry-over from other donors' samples. In this chain, TRBV20-1 is recombined with TRBJ2-7. For the CDR3, the sequence is CSARDLWASSYEQYF.